These T cell receptor beta chains were read from a single sample in a study of cytomegalovirus exposure and HLA in healthy donors. Clones were sequenced by immunoSEQ multiplex PCR, and TCRdb holds only the in-frame ones, with some missing. Of 150,000 to 160,000 clones listed, roughly 80% are singletons. The sequencing sample was made of PBMCs. These TCRs come from a middle-aged woman in good health and CMV-seronegative. CDR3s include the opening cysteine and the closing phenylalanine or tryptophan. Fields, in order: V gene, J gene, clone size, D gene, CDR3 DNA, CDR3 protein. D genes are given only for firm matches. Clone size, where shown, is once, few, many, or a class for clones that have expanded.

V gene: TRBV6-6
J gene: TRBJ2-7
clone size: -
D gene: TRBD1
CDR3 DNA: TGTGCCAGCAGACCGGGACAGGGTATCTACGAGCAGTACTTC
CDR3 protein: CASRPGQGIYEQYF

V gene: TRBV29-1
J gene: TRBJ2-3
clone size: few
D gene: TRBD1
CDR3 DNA: TGCAGCGTTAGGGACAGGGACACAGATACGCAGTATTTT
CDR3 protein: CSVRDRDTDTQYF

V gene: TRBV5-8
J gene: TRBJ2-3
clone size: -
D gene: TRBD2
CDR3 DNA: TGTGCCAGCACCCTGACTAGCGGGAGTGTCACAGATACGCAGTATTTT
CDR3 protein: CASTLTSGSVTDTQYF

V gene: TRBV5-6
J gene: TRBJ2-7
clone size: -
D gene: -
CDR3 DNA: TGTGCCAGCAGCTTGCTAGGGCGGGACCCCTACGAGCAGTACTTC
CDR3 protein: CASSLLGRDPYEQYF

V gene: TRBV5-8
J gene: TRBJ2-1
clone size: -
D gene: TRBD2
CDR3 DNA: TGTGCCAGCAGCTTGGGACTAGCGGAGCAGTTCTTC
CDR3 protein: CASSLGLAEQFF

V gene: TRBV6-5
J gene: TRBJ1-2
clone size: few
D gene: -
CDR3 DNA: TGTGCCAGCAGTTACTCGAGTAACAGCCCCTATGGCTACACCTTC
CDR3 protein: CASSYSSNSPYGYTF

V gene: TRBV19
J gene: TRBJ1-1
clone size: few
D gene: -
CDR3 DNA: TGTGCCAGTAGTACCGAGTCCACGATCACTGAAGCTTTCTTT
CDR3 protein: CASSTESTITEAFF

V gene: TRBV11-3
J gene: TRBJ2-7
clone size: -
D gene: TRBD1
CDR3 DNA: TGTGCCAGCGGGACAGGGGGCTACGAGCAGTACTTC
CDR3 protein: CASGTGGYEQYF

V gene: TRBV2
J gene: TRBJ1-5
clone size: once
D gene: -
CDR3 DNA: TGTGCCAGCAGTGACAGCGGAAATAGCAATCAGCCCCAGCATTTT
CDR3 protein: CASSDSGNSNQPQHF

V gene: TRBV5-1
J gene: TRBJ2-3
clone size: -
D gene: TRBD1
CDR3 DNA: TGCGCCAGCAGCTCCGGACAGGGATCATGGTTAGATACGCAGTATTTT
CDR3 protein: CASSSGQGSWLDTQYF

V gene: TRBV5-6
J gene: TRBJ1-1
clone size: -
D gene: TRBD1
CDR3 DNA: TGTGCCAGCAGCTCGCGACAGGGGGCATCTGAAGCTTTCTTT
CDR3 protein: CASSSRQGASEAFF

V gene: TRBV5-1
J gene: TRBJ1-5
clone size: few
D gene: TRBD1
CDR3 DNA: TGCGCCAGCAGCTATACAGGGGGCAATCAGCCCCAGCATTTT
CDR3 protein: CASSYTGGNQPQHF

V gene: TRBV19
J gene: TRBJ2-7
clone size: -
D gene: TRBD2
CDR3 DNA: TGTGCCAGTAGCGGCGGGGGGGCCCAGAGGGTCGCCGAGCAGTACTTC
CDR3 protein: CASSGGGAQRVAEQYF

V gene: TRBV5-4
J gene: TRBJ2-7
clone size: few
D gene: -
CDR3 DNA: TGTGCCAGCAGCCAAGCCTCCGGGACATTTAACTACGAGCAGTACTTC
CDR3 protein: CASSQASGTFNYEQYF

V gene: TRBV27
J gene: TRBJ2-3
clone size: -
D gene: -
CDR3 DNA: TGTGCCAGCGCTCTCAGGACATTTGCAGATACGCAGTATTTT
CDR3 protein: CASALRTFADTQYF

V gene: TRBV30
J gene: TRBJ2-7
clone size: -
D gene: TRBD2
CDR3 DNA: TGTGCCTGGAGTGCTAGCGGGAACTACGAGCAGTACTTC
CDR3 protein: CAWSASGNYEQYF

V gene: TRBV19
J gene: TRBJ2-7
clone size: -
D gene: -
CDR3 DNA: TGTGCCAGTAGTATTTGCAGGGCCTACGAGCAGTACTTC
CDR3 protein: CASSICRAYEQYF

V gene: TRBV6-5
J gene: TRBJ1-6
clone size: once
D gene: TRBD1
CDR3 DNA: TGTGCCAGCATCGAGAACAGGGGGTCGAATTCACCCCTCCACTTT
CDR3 protein: CASIENRGSNSPLHF

V gene: TRBV6-6
J gene: TRBJ1-2
clone size: -
D gene: -
CDR3 DNA: TGTGCCAGCAGTTTCGGCAGGGGAGCAACTGGCTACACCTTC
CDR3 protein: CASSFGRGATGYTF

V gene: TRBV7-9
J gene: TRBJ1-1
clone size: -
D gene: -
CDR3 DNA: TGTGCCAGCAGCCTCGGACAGTTGAACACTGAAGCTTTCTTT
CDR3 protein: CASSLGQLNTEAFF

V gene: TRBV27
J gene: TRBJ2-7
clone size: -
D gene: -
CDR3 DNA: TGTGCCAGCAGTCCCTACGGCCACAGGGACCCGCCCTACGAGCAGTACTTC
CDR3 protein: CASSPYGHRDPPYEQYF

V gene: TRBV5-1
J gene: TRBJ1-2
clone size: once
D gene: TRBD1
CDR3 DNA: TGCGCCAGCAGCTCACAGGGGTTGGCCTATGGCTACACCTTC
CDR3 protein: CASSSQGLAYGYTF

V gene: TRBV6-5
J gene: TRBJ1-3
clone size: -
D gene: -
CDR3 DNA: TGTGCCAGCAGTTACTCGAGTGGAAACACCATATATTTT
CDR3 protein: CASSYSSGNTIYF

V gene: TRBV5-5
J gene: TRBJ1-2
clone size: once
D gene: -
CDR3 DNA: TGTGCCAGCAGCTTTGACGTCCGGGGGGGCGGCTACACCTTC
CDR3 protein: CASSFDVRGGGYTF

V gene: TRBV7-2
J gene: TRBJ2-3
clone size: -
D gene: -
CDR3 DNA: TGTGCCAGCAGCTTAGTTAGCCGGGGTTCAGATACGCAGTATTTT
CDR3 protein: CASSLVSRGSDTQYF

V gene: TRBV6-5
J gene: TRBJ2-1
clone size: few
D gene: TRBD1
CDR3 DNA: TGTGCCAGCAGTATATCCGGGACAGCCTACAATGAGCAGTTCTTC
CDR3 protein: CASSISGTAYNEQFF

V gene: TRBV27
J gene: TRBJ1-2
clone size: -
D gene: TRBD1
CDR3 DNA: TGTGCCAGCAGTTTGTTGACAGGGGGCAACTATGGCTACACCTTC
CDR3 protein: CASSLLTGGNYGYTF

V gene: TRBV28
J gene: TRBJ2-3
clone size: -
D gene: -
CDR3 DNA: TGTGCCAGCAGTCAGTACGTAGATACGCAGTATTTT
CDR3 protein: CASSQYVDTQYF

V gene: TRBV30
J gene: TRBJ1-1
clone size: -
D gene: -
CDR3 DNA: TGTGCCTGGAGAACCAATAGTGCGGGAAATAGTTTCTTT
CDR3 protein: CAWRTNSAGNSFF

V gene: TRBV4-1
J gene: TRBJ2-7
clone size: -
D gene: TRBD2
CDR3 DNA: TGCGCCAGCAGCCTGACCGGGACTAGGTCTCCCGAGCAGTACTTC
CDR3 protein: CASSLTGTRSPEQYF

V gene: TRBV13
J gene: TRBJ2-7
clone size: -
D gene: -
CDR3 DNA: TGTGCCAGCAGCCCACGATCCAGGTTAACCGCGGGGGAGCAGTACTTC
CDR3 protein: CASSPRSRLTAGEQYF

V gene: TRBV27
J gene: TRBJ1-5
clone size: -
D gene: -
CDR3 DNA: TGTGCCAGCAGAGGACAGTTGATTGGAACCCAGCATTTT
CDR3 protein: CASRGQLIGTQHF

V gene: TRBV7-8
J gene: TRBJ2-7
clone size: -
D gene: -
CDR3 DNA: TGTGCCAGCAGCTTAAGTTCTGGTCTAATCTACGAGCAGTACTTC
CDR3 protein: CASSLSSGLIYEQYF

V gene: TRBV13
J gene: TRBJ1-1
clone size: -
D gene: TRBD1
CDR3 DNA: TGTGCCAGCAGCCTCTTTGGACAGGGGGCCCTGAACACTGAAGCTTTCTTT
CDR3 protein: CASSLFGQGALNTEAFF

V gene: TRBV9
J gene: TRBJ1-1
clone size: few
D gene: -
CDR3 DNA: TGTGCCAGCAGCATCCAAGGAGGGCGCACTGAAGCTTTCTTT
CDR3 protein: CASSIQGGRTEAFF

V gene: TRBV6-6
J gene: TRBJ1-2
clone size: -
D gene: -
CDR3 DNA: TGTGCCAGCCGCTACGGTGCAGGGCGAGGCTACACCTTC
CDR3 protein: CASRYGAGRGYTF

V gene: TRBV5-1
J gene: TRBJ1-2
clone size: -
D gene: -
CDR3 DNA: TGCGCCAGCAGCTCGGGAAGGGAGACATATGGCTACACCTTC
CDR3 protein: CASSSGRETYGYTF

V gene: TRBV2
J gene: TRBJ2-7
clone size: once
D gene: TRBD1
CDR3 DNA: TGTGCCAGCAAGGGTGACAGGGGGCTCCCCTACGAGCAGTACTTC
CDR3 protein: CASKGDRGLPYEQYF

V gene: TRBV19
J gene: TRBJ2-2
clone size: -
D gene: TRBD1
CDR3 DNA: TGTGCCAGTAGTACCCGAGGGACAGGGGGCACCGGGGAGCTGTTTTTT
CDR3 protein: CASSTRGTGGTGELFF

V gene: TRBV5-6
J gene: TRBJ2-7
clone size: -
D gene: TRBD2
CDR3 DNA: TGTGCCAGCAGCTTGATCGGCAGGGAGGGCGAGCAGTACTTC
CDR3 protein: CASSLIGREGEQYF

V gene: TRBV2
J gene: TRBJ1-5
clone size: -
D gene: -
CDR3 DNA: TGTGCCAGCATGGGGGCTAGCAATCAGCCCCAGCATTTT
CDR3 protein: CASMGASNQPQHF

V gene: TRBV2
J gene: TRBJ1-2
clone size: -
D gene: -
CDR3 DNA: -
CDR3 protein: CASSTSRGWGYTF

V gene: TRBV7-9
J gene: TRBJ2-7
clone size: -
D gene: -
CDR3 DNA: TGTGCCAGCAGCCACCCCCTAGGCTACGAGCAGTACTTC
CDR3 protein: CASSHPLGYEQYF

V gene: TRBV28
J gene: TRBJ1-6
clone size: -
D gene: -
CDR3 DNA: TGTGCCAGCCGGGCCACAGGCCTAGATTCACCCCTCCACTTT
CDR3 protein: CASRATGLDSPLHF

V gene: TRBV2
J gene: TRBJ2-7
clone size: -
D gene: -
CDR3 DNA: TGTGCCAGCGGACTACTCCTGGAGCAGTACTTC
CDR3 protein: CASGLLLEQYF

V gene: TRBV10-2
J gene: TRBJ1-4
clone size: -
D gene: TRBD1
CDR3 DNA: TGCGCCAGCAGCGGAGGGACAGTTAATGAAAAACTGTTTTTT
CDR3 protein: CASSGGTVNEKLFF

V gene: TRBV6-1
J gene: TRBJ2-2
clone size: -
D gene: -
CDR3 DNA: TGTGCCAGCGGGGTTGGGACACAAAACACCGGGGAGCTGTTTTTT
CDR3 protein: CASGVGTQNTGELFF

V gene: TRBV7-9
J gene: TRBJ2-7
clone size: -
D gene: -
CDR3 DNA: TGTGCCAGCAGCCCTTCTAACGAGCAGTACTTC
CDR3 protein: CASSPSNEQYF

V gene: TRBV21-1
J gene: TRBJ2-3
clone size: -
D gene: -
CDR3 DNA: TGTGCCAGCAGCAAGACAGGGGGACGATTAGAGAGGAGCACAGATACGCAGTATTTT
CDR3 protein: CASSKTGGRLERSTDTQYF

V gene: TRBV7-6
J gene: TRBJ2-1
clone size: -
D gene: TRBD2
CDR3 DNA: TGTGCCAGCAGCGCCTCTAGCGGGAGATCTGTAGGTGAGCAGTTCTTC
CDR3 protein: CASSASSGRSVGEQFF

V gene: TRBV5-6
J gene: TRBJ1-2
clone size: -
D gene: -
CDR3 DNA: TGTGCCAGCAGCCCGAACGGGGGACCGGGCTACACCTTC
CDR3 protein: CASSPNGGPGYTF

V gene: TRBV6-6
J gene: TRBJ2-7
clone size: few
D gene: TRBD2
CDR3 DNA: TGTGCCAGCAGTCCCGGTGGGGGGCGGGGGGGCCACGAGCAGTACTTC
CDR3 protein: CASSPGGGRGGHEQYF

V gene: TRBV19
J gene: TRBJ1-2
clone size: -
D gene: -
CDR3 DNA: TGTGCCAGTAGTATTAGGGGCGTAAATGGCTACACCTTC
CDR3 protein: CASSIRGVNGYTF

V gene: TRBV5-1
J gene: TRBJ2-1
clone size: -
D gene: -
CDR3 DNA: TGCGCCAGCAGCTTCATTTCCGGGTCGGACAATGAGCAGTTCTTC
CDR3 protein: CASSFISGSDNEQFF

V gene: TRBV18
J gene: TRBJ1-1
clone size: -
D gene: TRBD1
CDR3 DNA: TGTGCCAGCTTCGGACAGGGTGGGAATTTTAACACTGAAGCTTTCTTT
CDR3 protein: CASFGQGGNFNTEAFF

V gene: TRBV6-4
J gene: TRBJ1-1
clone size: -
D gene: TRBD1
CDR3 DNA: TGTGCCAGCAGTGACTTAGTCAGGACAGGGGAAGGTTCGGACACTGAAGCTTTCTTT
CDR3 protein: CASSDLVRTGEGSDTEAFF

V gene: TRBV7-2
J gene: TRBJ2-5
clone size: -
D gene: -
CDR3 DNA: TGTGCCAGCAGCTTAGGGGCTACTAGTTGGGAGACCCAGTACTTC
CDR3 protein: CASSLGATSWETQYF